This T cell receptor beta chain emerged from a study of blood T cells in healthy people across ages. The authors ran a second PCR of about 7 to 11 cycles using a sample-barcoded 5' primer and a J-beta primer mix. Each cDNA molecule carried a tag from a template-switch adaptor that contained 12 random nucleotides. From the 5' RACE reads, TCRdb called clonotypes with MiXCR, one entry per CDR3 protein. The table has approximately 1,000,000 distinct CDR3 sequences, under 45% seen once. This clonotype was detected only once. The antigen remains undetermined. General study findings and limits: TCR beta diversity tracked closely with naive T cell percentage. Lack of knowledge of donor CMV status possibly confounded expanded clonotype changes. Fewer expanded clones and more diversity marked long-lived versus aged donors.

This CDR3 has 16 residues. Trimming left V 6 bases short and J 0 bases short, with 15 bases between. From germline, CDR1 is SNHLY and CDR2 FYNNEI. The rearrangement uses TRBV2 and TRBJ2-4; D is unclear. The specimen was blood. The TCR was taken from a woman aged 55-69 years in good health. CDR3 DNA sequence: TGTGCCAGCAGGCCCGGGCTAGGGTTAGCCAAAAACATTCAGTACTTC. Residues: CASRPGLGLAKNIQYF.